The rows below give T cell receptor beta chains drawn from one sample of a study of blood T cell repertoires in COVID-19. Profiled with immunoSEQ multiplex PCR; TCRdb holds only in-frame clones, not every one. The sample has 90,000 to 130,000 clones; less than 85% are singletons. Source material: peripheral blood. All receptors come from a woman of 80 years or more with acute or convalescent COVID-19. Both conserved end residues are part of each CDR3. A D gene is named only where the DNA matches it firmly. Clone sizes are given selectively: once, few, many, or a class where the clone is expanded.

CDR3aa,CDR3nt,j_gene,v_gene,abundance,d_gene
CASSFTGTGSFWQYF,TGTGCCAGCAGTTTCACCGGGACAGGGTCCTTTTGGCAGTACTTC,TRBJ2-5,TRBV27,NA,TRBD1
CASSQLGRFNEKLFF,TGTGCCAGCAGCCAATTGGGCAGATTTAATGAAAAACTGTTTTTT,TRBJ1-4,TRBV14,NA,NA
CAIRPSRQETQYF,TGTGCCATCAGGCCTAGTCGACAAGAGACCCAGTACTTC,TRBJ2-5,TRBV10-3,NA,NA
CASSLIRRETQYF,TGTGCCAGCAGTTTAATTCGGCGGGAGACCCAGTACTTC,TRBJ2-5,TRBV27,NA,NA
CASSLAGTGHPLSYNEQFF,TGTGCCAGCAGCTTAGCTGGGACAGGTCACCCTCTCTCCTACAATGAGCAGTTCTTC,TRBJ2-1,TRBV7-9,NA,TRBD1
CASSLVGFEKLFF,TGTGCCAGCAGTTTAGTCGGGTTTGAAAAACTGTTTTTT,TRBJ1-4,TRBV28,NA,NA
CASSPGTAQETQYF,TGCGCCAGCAGCCCGGGGACAGCCCAAGAGACCCAGTACTTC,TRBJ2-5,TRBV5-1,NA,TRBD1
CASSTLQGSEQYF,TGTGCCAGCAGTACGTTACAGGGAAGTGAGCAGTACTTC,TRBJ2-7,TRBV6-5,NA,NA
CASRSGTSVKKLYEQYF,TGTGCCAGCAGATCCGGGACTAGCGTTAAAAAGCTCTACGAGCAGTACTTC,TRBJ2-7,TRBV5-4,NA,TRBD2
CASSYRDSHTEAFF,TGTGCCAGCAGTTACCGAGACAGCCACACTGAAGCTTTCTTT,TRBJ1-1,TRBV6-6,NA,NA
CASSQEGDRRPNEKLFF,TGCGCCAGCAGCCAAGAGGGGGACAGACGGCCTAATGAAAAACTGTTTTTT,TRBJ1-4,TRBV4-3,NA,TRBD1
CASRKELAGTDTQYF,TGTGCCAGCAGAAAAGAACTAGCGGGCACAGATACGCAGTATTTT,TRBJ2-3,TRBV2,many,TRBD2
CASSAGRVSGYTF,TGTGCCAGCAGTGCCGGCAGGGTATCTGGCTACACCTTC,TRBJ1-2,TRBV6-2/TRBV6-3,NA,NA
CASSLSRPNYGYTF,TGTGCCAGCAGTTTATCGAGGCCCAACTATGGCTACACCTTC,TRBJ1-2,TRBV27,NA,NA
CASSSQATGELFF,TGTGCCAGCAGTAGTCAAGCCACCGGGGAGCTGTTTTTT,TRBJ2-2,TRBV28,NA,NA
CAISIQGEGQPQHF,TGTGCCATCAGTATACAGGGAGAGGGTCAGCCCCAGCATTTT,TRBJ1-5,TRBV10-3,NA,NA
CASSLGAGGVQETQYF,TGTGCCAGCAGCTTAGGGGCGGGGGGAGTTCAAGAGACCCAGTACTTC,TRBJ2-5,TRBV11-2,NA,TRBD2
CASSHPGQGNYGYTF,TGTGCCAGCAGCCACCCGGGACAGGGGAACTATGGCTACACCTTC,TRBJ1-2,TRBV14,NA,TRBD1
CATSASGRGVTGELFF,TGTGCCACCAGTGCCTCGGGGAGGGGGGTCACCGGGGAGCTGTTTTTT,TRBJ2-2,TRBV24-1,NA,NA
CASSLTGTTEQYF,TGTGCCAGCAGCTTGACCGGGACTACTGAGCAGTACTTC,TRBJ2-7,TRBV5-4,NA,TRBD2
CASSLIDGSEGEQYF,TGTGCCAGCAGCCTCATCGACGGTTCTGAGGGCGAGCAGTACTTC,TRBJ2-7,TRBV3-1/TRBV3-2,many,NA
CASSGTGNQPQHF,TGTGCCAGCAGCGGGACAGGGAATCAGCCCCAGCATTTT,TRBJ1-5,TRBV19,NA,TRBD1
CASNVGQLQETQYF,TGCGCCAGCAACGTAGGACAGCTACAAGAGACCCAGTACTTC,TRBJ2-5,TRBV5-1,NA,NA
CASSWQGTSGEETQYF,TGCGCCAGCAGCTGGCAAGGGACTAGCGGGGAGGAGACCCAGTACTTC,TRBJ2-5,TRBV5-1,NA,TRBD2
CASRAPGGTDTQYF,TGTGCCAGTAGGGCGCCGGGGGGCACAGATACGCAGTATTTT,TRBJ2-3,TRBV19,NA,NA
CASSPNPGQGADEQFF,TGTGCCAGCAGCCCTAATCCGGGACAGGGGGCTGATGAGCAGTTCTTC,TRBJ2-1,TRBV6-2/TRBV6-3,NA,TRBD1
CSATRRGGYTF,TGCAGTGCCACAAGAAGGGGCGGCTACACCTTC,TRBJ1-2,TRBV20-1,NA,NA
CATEGQGGNTIYF,TGTGCCACCGAGGGACAGGGGGGAAACACCATATATTTT,TRBJ1-3,TRBV10-3,NA,TRBD1
CASRTGWDEQYF,TGTGCCAGCAGGACAGGGTGGGACGAGCAGTACTTC,TRBJ2-7,TRBV12-3/TRBV12-4,NA,TRBD1
CASATGGNQPQHF,TGTGCCTCCGCTACAGGGGGCAATCAGCCCCAGCATTTT,TRBJ1-5,TRBV10-3,NA,TRBD1
CASSPRQGSWETQYF,TGTGCCAGCAGCCCCAGACAGGGAAGTTGGGAGACCCAGTACTTC,TRBJ2-5,TRBV7-2,NA,TRBD1
CASSIAHRGPQPQHF,TGTGCCAGTAGTATAGCTCACAGGGGGCCTCAGCCCCAGCATTTT,TRBJ1-5,TRBV19,few,TRBD1
CASSLVGGANTQYF,TGCGCCAGCAGCTTGGTGGGGGGTGCGAATACGCAGTATTTT,TRBJ2-3,TRBV5-1,NA,NA
CASSLSQLSYEQYF,TGTGCCAGCAGCCTCTCGCAACTATCCTACGAGCAGTACTTC,TRBJ2-7,TRBV7-2,NA,NA
CASSATGGPTGEQYF,TGCGCCAGCAGTGCAACAGGGGGACCGACTGGGGAGCAGTACTTC,TRBJ2-7,TRBV5-1,NA,TRBD1
CASSIETGDQPQHF,TGTGCCAGTAGTATAGAAACAGGGGATCAGCCCCAGCATTTT,TRBJ1-5,TRBV19,NA,TRBD1
CASSQGRSSYNEQFF,TGTGCCAGCAGCCAAGGTCGGAGCTCCTACAATGAGCAGTTCTTC,TRBJ2-1,TRBV3-1/TRBV3-2,NA,NA
CASDGVPPMNTEAFF,TGTGCCAGCGACGGGGTACCGCCGATGAACACTGAAGCTTTCTTT,TRBJ1-1,TRBV6-5,NA,NA
CSFITGTEKNIQYF,TGCAGCTTCATAACCGGGACAGAGAAAAACATTCAGTACTTC,TRBJ2-4,TRBV29-1,NA,TRBD1
CASFGTGIPYEQYF,TGTGCCTCCTTCGGCACAGGGATACCCTACGAGCAGTACTTC,TRBJ2-7,TRBV2,NA,NA
CASTATGKETQYF,TGTGCCAGCACCGCGACAGGGAAAGAGACCCAGTACTTC,TRBJ2-5,TRBV6-5,NA,TRBD1
CASSSGQGTGELFF,TGTGCCAGCAGTTCCGGACAGGGCACCGGGGAGCTGTTTTTT,TRBJ2-2,TRBV27,few,TRBD1
CASRETGNYGYTF,TGTGCCAGCAGGGAGACAGGGAACTATGGCTACACCTTC,TRBJ1-2,TRBV6-5,once,TRBD1
CASSPLPPGQNYGYTF,TGTGCCAGCAGCCCCCTACCACCGGGACAGAACTATGGCTACACCTTC,TRBJ1-2,TRBV5-4,NA,TRBD1
CASSPRSGGETGELFF,TGTGCCAGCTCACCACGGTCGGGGGGCGAGACCGGGGAGCTGTTTTTT,TRBJ2-2,TRBV18,NA,NA
CASSPGIVGEKLFF,TGTGCCAGCAGCCCCGGGATCGTTGGAGAAAAACTGTTTTTT,TRBJ1-4,TRBV7-9,NA,NA
CASRTGGANTGELFF,TGTGCCAGCAGGACAGGGGGCGCGAACACCGGGGAGCTGTTTTTT,TRBJ2-2,TRBV2,NA,TRBD1
CASSYGQMSGYTF,TGTGCCAGCAGTTATGGGCAGATGTCTGGCTACACCTTC,TRBJ1-2,TRBV6-6,NA,NA
CASSHYGGPRDEQFF,TGTGCCAGCAGCCATTACGGGGGGCCAAGGGATGAGCAGTTCTTC,TRBJ2-1,TRBV3-1/TRBV3-2,NA,NA
CASSLMGQSNTGELFF,TGTGCCAGCAGCTTAATGGGCCAGAGTAACACCGGGGAGCTGTTTTTT,TRBJ2-2,TRBV7-6,NA,NA
CASSSDPGGLNEKLFF,TGTGCCAGCAGTTCCGATCCAGGGGGCTTGAATGAAAAACTGTTTTTT,TRBJ1-4,TRBV28,few,TRBD1
CASTNRYTIYF,TGTGCCAGCACCAACCGGTACACCATATATTTT,TRBJ1-3,TRBV12-3/TRBV12-4,NA,NA
CASSSATGTETQYF,TGTGCCAGCAGCTCCGCGACAGGGACAGAGACCCAGTACTTC,TRBJ2-5,TRBV7-9,NA,TRBD1
CASSQGSTEAFF,TGTGCCAGCAGCCAAGGGAGCACTGAAGCTTTCTTT,TRBJ1-1,TRBV6-2/TRBV6-3,few,NA
CASSPDRFYGYTF,TGTGCCAGCAGTCCTGACAGGTTCTATGGCTACACCTTC,TRBJ1-2,TRBV28,NA,NA